This TCR beta chain was recorded in a study of T cell responses to AZD1222 COVID-19 vaccine. Whole-study context: The study pooled second doses at about 4 or about 12 weeks. Study results and limitations: The breadth and depth of Spike-specific TCRs increased once two AZD1222 doses had been given. Within unmutated variant regions lay the reported targets of nearly half of spike-specific TCRs. The donors showed a predominance of white British ancestry and of females, with possible underestimation of clonal diversity.

As for this clone: As yet, its antigen is unknown.

The assay was immunoSEQ multiplex PCR, and TCRdb's table has in-frame clones only and misses some. The sample has around 120,000 clones, over 75% seen once. This sequence originates from an adult in good health. Here the sequenced sample was peripheral blood, taken on day 0 of AZD1222 vaccination.

The CDR3 protein is CASSTTGANRENGYTF. For the CDR3, the DNA is TGTGCCAGCAGCACTACTGGGGCCAACAGGGAAAATGGCTACACCTTC. This rearrangement joins TRBV3-1 (or the pseudogene TRBV3-2) to TRBJ1-2; TRBD1 might be the D (6 bases). From germline, CDR1 is LGHDT and CDR2 YNNKEL (reference sequence). V lost 5 bases and J 6 bases, leaving 22 bases between the germline ends. This CDR3 comprises 16 residues.